This section outlines one TCR beta chain sequence together with its context. Its cognate antigen is unknown. This sample is drawn from a study of CD8+CD57+ T cells in acquired aplastic anemia. Study context: As sequenced from healthy donors, CD4+ cells averaged approximately 11 million reads. The study, taken as a whole, reports: Both patients and controls carried the same twenty-nine CD8+ CDR3 sequences.

The length of the CDR3 is 11 residues. Germline CDR1 MNHEY, CDR2 SVGEGT. The V gene lost 2 bases and the J gene lost 6 bases, with 1 base spanning the gap. Genomic DNA, the template, was used for profiling of the TCR beta VDJ and CDR3. TCRdb processed the reads anew with MiXCR; each CDR3 protein has one entry. The table shows approximately 98,000 distinct CDR3 sequences, with approximately 49% occurring only once. The sequence derives from a human donor in good health, serving as a control. Sequenced sample: sorted CD4+, CD8+, or CD8+CD57+ T cells (not recorded which) from PBMCs. The chain recombines TRBV6-2 or TRBV6-3 with TRBJ2-2, with unresolved D. The CDR3 nucleotides are TGTGCCAGCAGTTACCCCGGGGAGCTGTTTTTT. Protein product: CASSYPGELFF.